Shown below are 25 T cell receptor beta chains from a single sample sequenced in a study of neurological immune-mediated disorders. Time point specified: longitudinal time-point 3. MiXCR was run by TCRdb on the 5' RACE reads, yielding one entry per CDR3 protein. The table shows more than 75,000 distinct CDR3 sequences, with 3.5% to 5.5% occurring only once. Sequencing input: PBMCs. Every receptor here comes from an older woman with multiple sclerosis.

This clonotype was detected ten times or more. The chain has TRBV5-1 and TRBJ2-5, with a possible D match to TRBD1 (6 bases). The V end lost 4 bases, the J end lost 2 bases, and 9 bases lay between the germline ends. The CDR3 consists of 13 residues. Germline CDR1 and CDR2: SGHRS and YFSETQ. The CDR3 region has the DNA TGCGCCAGCAGCCCACAGGGTCAAGAGACCCAGTACTTC. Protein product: CASSPQGQETQYF.

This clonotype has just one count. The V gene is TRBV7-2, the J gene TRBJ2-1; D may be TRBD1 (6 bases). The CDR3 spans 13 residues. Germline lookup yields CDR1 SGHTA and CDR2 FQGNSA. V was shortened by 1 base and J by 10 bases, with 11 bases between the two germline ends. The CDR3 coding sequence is TGTGCCAGCAGCTTAGAACAGGGTCCCGAGCAGTTCTTC. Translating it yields CASSLEQGPEQFF. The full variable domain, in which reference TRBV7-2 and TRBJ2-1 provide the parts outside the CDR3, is GAGVSQSPSNKVTEKGKDVELRCDPISGHTALYWYRQSLGQGLEFLIYFQGNSAPDKSGLPSDRFSAERTGGSVSTLTIQRTQQEDSAVYLCASSLEQGPEQFFGPGTRLTVL.

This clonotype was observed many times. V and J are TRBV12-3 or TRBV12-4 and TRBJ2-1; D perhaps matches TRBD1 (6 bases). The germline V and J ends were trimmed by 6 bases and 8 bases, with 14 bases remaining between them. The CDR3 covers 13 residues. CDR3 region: CASSLRTEDEQFF. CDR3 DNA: TGTGCCAGCAGCCTACGGACAGAGGATGAGCAGTTCTTC.

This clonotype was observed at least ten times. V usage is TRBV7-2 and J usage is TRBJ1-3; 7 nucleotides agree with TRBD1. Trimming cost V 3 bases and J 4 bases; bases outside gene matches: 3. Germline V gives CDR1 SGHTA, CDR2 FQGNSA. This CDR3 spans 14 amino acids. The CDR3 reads CASSLTGNGNTIYF. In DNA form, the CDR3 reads TGTGCCAGCAGCTTGACAGGGAACGGAAACACCATATATTTT.

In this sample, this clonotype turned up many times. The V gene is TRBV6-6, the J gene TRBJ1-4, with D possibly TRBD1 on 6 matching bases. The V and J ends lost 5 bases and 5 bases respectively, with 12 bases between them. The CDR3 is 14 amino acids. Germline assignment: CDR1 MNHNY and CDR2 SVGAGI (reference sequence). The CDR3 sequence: CASSPGQTNEKLFF. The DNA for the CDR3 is TGTGCCAGCAGTCCCGGACAGACGAATGAAAAACTGTTTTTT.

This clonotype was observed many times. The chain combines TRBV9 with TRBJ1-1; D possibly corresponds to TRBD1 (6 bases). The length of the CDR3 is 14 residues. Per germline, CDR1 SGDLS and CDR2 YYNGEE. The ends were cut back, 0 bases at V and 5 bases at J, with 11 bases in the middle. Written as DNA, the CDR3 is TGTGCCAGCAGCGTAGTGCCAGGGGAGACTGAAGCTTTCTTT. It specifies CASSVVPGETEAFF.

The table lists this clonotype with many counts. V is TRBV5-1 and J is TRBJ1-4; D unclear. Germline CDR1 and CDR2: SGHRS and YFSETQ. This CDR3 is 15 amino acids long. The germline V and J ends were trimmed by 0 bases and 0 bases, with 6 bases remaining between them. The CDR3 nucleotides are TGCGCCAGCAGCTTGGCTCCCGCAACTAATGAAAAACTGTTTTTT. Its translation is CASSLAPATNEKLFF.

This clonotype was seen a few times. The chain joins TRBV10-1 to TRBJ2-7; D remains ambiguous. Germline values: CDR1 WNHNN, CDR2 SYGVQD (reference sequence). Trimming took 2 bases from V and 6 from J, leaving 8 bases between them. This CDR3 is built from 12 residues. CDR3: CASSEVMGEQYF. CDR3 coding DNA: TGCGCCAGCAGTGAGGTTATGGGCGAGCAGTACTTC.

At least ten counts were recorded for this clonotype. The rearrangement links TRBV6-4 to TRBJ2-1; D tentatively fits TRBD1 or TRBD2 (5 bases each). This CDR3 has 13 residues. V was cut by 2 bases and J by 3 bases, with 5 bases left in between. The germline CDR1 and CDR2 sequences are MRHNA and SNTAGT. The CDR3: CASSDGGYNEQFF. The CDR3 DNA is TGTGCCAGCAGTGACGGGGGCTACAATGAGCAGTTCTTC.

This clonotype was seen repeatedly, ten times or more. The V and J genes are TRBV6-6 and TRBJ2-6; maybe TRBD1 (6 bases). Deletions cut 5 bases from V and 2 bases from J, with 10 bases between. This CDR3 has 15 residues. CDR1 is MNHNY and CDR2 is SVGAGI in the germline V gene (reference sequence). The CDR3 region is CASSEQGTGANVLTF. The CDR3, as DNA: TGTGCCAGCAGTGAACAGGGTACTGGGGCCAACGTCCTGACTTTC.

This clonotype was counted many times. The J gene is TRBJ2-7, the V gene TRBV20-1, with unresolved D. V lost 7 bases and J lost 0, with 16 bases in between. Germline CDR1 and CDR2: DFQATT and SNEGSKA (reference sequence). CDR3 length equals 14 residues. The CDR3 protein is CSVCPTVNSYEQYF. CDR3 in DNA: TGCAGTGTCTGTCCGACGGTCAACTCCTACGAGCAGTACTTC.

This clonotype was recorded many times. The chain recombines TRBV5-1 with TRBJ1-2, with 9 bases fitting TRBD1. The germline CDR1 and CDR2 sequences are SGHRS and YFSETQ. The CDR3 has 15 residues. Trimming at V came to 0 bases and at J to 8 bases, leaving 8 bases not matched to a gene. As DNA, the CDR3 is TGCGCCAGCAGCTTGGAAGGGACAGGGAGGAGGGGCTACACCTTC. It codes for CASSLEGTGRRGYTF. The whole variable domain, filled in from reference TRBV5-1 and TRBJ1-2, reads KAGVTQTPRYLIKTRGQQVTLSCSPISGHRSVSWYQQTPGQGLQFLFEYFSETQRNKGNFPGRFSGRQFSNSRSEMNVSTLELGDSALYLCASSLEGTGRRGYTFGSGTRLTVV.

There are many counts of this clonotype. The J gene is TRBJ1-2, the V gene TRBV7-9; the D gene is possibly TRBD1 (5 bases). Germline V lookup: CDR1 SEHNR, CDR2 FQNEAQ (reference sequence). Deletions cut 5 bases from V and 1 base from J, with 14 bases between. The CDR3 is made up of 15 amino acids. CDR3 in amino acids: CASSHRTTINYGYTF. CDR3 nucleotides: TGTGCCAGCAGCCACCGGACAACCATTAACTATGGCTACACCTTC.

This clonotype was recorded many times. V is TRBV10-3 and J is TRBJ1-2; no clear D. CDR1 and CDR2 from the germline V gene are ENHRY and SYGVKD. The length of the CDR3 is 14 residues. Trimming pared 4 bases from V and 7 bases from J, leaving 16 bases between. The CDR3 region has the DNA TGTGCCATCAGTGCTGAGGGCGCGTCTCGTGGCTACACCTTC. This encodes CAISAEGASRGYTF.

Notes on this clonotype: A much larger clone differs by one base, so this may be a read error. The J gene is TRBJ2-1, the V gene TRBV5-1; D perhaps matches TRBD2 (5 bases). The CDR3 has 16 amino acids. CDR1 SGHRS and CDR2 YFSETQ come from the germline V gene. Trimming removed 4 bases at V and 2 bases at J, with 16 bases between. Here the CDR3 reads CASSERRGFTYNEQFF. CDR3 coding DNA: TGCGCCAGCAGCGAGAGGAGAGGGTTCACCTACAATGAGCAGTTCTTC.

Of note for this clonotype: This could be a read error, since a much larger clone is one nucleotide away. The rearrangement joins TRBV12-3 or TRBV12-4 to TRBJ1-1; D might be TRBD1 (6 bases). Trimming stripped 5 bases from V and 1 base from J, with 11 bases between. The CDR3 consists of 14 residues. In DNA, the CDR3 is TGTGCCAGCAGTCAGACAGGTAGGAACACTGAAGCTTTCTTT. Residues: CASSQTGRNTEAFF.

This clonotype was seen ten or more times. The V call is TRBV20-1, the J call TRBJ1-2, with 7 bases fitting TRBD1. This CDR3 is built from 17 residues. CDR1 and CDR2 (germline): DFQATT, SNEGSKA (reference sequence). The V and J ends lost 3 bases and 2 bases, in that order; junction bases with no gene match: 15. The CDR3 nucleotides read TGCAGTGCTAGCGCCCCGATGGGGACAGTCACCAACTATGGCTACACCTTC. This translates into CSASAPMGTVTNYGYTF.

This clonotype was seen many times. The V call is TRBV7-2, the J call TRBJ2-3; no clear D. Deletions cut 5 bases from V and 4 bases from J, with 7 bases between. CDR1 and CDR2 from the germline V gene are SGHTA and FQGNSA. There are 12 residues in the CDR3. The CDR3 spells CASSPGADTQYF. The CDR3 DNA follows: TGTGCCAGCAGCCCCGGTGCAGATACGCAGTATTTT.

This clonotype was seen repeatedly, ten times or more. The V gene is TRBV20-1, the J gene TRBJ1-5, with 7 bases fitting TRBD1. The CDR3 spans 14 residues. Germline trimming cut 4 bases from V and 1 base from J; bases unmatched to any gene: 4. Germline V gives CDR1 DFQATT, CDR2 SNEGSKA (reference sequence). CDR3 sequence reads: CSATDRESNQPQHF. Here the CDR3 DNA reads TGCAGTGCTACCGACAGGGAAAGCAATCAGCCCCAGCATTTT.

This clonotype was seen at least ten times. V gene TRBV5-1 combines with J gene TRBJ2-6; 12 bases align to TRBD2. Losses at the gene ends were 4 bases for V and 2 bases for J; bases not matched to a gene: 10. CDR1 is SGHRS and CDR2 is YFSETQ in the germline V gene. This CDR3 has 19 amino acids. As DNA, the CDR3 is TGCGCCAGCAGCCCCGTCGCGGCTAGCGGGGGGGCTGGGGCCAACGTCCTGACTTTC. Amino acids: CASSPVAASGGAGANVLTF.

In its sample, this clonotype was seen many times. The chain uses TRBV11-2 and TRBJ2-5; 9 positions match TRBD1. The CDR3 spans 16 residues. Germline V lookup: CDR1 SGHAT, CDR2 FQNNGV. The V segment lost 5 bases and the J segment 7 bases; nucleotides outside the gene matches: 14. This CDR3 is CASSLPGTGSIVTQYF. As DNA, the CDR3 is TGTGCCAGCAGCCTGCCCGGGACAGGGAGTATTGTGACCCAGTACTTC.

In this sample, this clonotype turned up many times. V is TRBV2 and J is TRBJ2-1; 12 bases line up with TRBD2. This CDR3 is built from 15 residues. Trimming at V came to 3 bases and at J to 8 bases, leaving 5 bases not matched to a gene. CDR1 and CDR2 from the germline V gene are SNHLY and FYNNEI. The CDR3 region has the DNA TGTGCCAGCAGTGATTGGCTAGCGGGAGGGGATGAGCAGTTCTTC. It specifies CASSDWLAGGDEQFF.

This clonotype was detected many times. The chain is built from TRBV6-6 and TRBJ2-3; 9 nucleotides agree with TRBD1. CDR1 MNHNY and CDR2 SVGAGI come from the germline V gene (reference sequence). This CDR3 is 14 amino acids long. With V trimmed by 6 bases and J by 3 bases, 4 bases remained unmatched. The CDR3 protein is CASSQTGGTDTQYF. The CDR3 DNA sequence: TGTGCCAGCAGCCAGACAGGGGGGACAGATACGCAGTATTTT.

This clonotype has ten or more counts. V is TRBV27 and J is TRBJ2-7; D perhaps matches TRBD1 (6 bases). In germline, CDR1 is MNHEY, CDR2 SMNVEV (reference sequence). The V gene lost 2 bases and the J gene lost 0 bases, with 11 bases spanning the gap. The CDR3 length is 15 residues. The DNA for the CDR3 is TGTGCCAGCAGTTTAAAGACAGGTCTCTCCTACGAGCAGTACTTC. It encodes CASSLKTGLSYEQYF.

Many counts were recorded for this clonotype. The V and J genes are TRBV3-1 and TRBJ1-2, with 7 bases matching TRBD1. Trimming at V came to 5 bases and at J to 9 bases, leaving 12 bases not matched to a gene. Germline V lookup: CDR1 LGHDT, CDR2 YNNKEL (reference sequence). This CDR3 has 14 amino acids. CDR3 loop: CASSREGALRSYTF. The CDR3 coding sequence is TGTGCCAGCAGCAGGGAGGGGGCCCTGCGGAGCTACACCTTC.